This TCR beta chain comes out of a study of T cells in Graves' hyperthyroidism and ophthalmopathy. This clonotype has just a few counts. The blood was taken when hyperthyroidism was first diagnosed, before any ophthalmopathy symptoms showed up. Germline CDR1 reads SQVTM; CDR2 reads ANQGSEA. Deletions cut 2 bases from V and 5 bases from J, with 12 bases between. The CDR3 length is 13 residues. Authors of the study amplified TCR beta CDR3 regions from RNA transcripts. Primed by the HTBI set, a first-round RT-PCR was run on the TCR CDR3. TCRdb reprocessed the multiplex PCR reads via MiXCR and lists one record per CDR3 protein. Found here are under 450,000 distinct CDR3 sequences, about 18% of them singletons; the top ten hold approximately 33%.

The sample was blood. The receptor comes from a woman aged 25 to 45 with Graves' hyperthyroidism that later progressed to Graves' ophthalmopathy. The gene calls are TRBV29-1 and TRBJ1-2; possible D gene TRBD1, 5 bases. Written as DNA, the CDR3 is TGCAGCGTTGAATGGGGGGATGGGTATGGCTACACCTTC. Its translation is CSVEWGDGYGYTF.